The next 27 T cell receptor beta chains were all read from a single sample in a study of T cells expressing NK-cell markers (dated by TCRdb to 2018 to 2020). The receptor library was made with 5' RACE. TCRdb lists the instrument as Illumina HiSeq 2000. The reads, reprocessed by TCRdb, yield one row per CDR3 protein sequence and no DNA. The sample table records some 500,000 distinct CDR3 sequences. In total, the top ten clones hold roughly 1.4% of the sample. Material: blood T cells: a sorted CD56 or NKG2C T cell subset, CD4+ or CD8+ T cells, or bulk PBMC T cells (not recorded which). The receptors were sampled from a woman aged 50 to 60 in good health. Donor details come from another sample of the same person, matched by shared clones.

The chain joins TRBV6-5 to TRBJ2-1; lacking DNA, the TRBD1 call made by TCRdb goes unchecked. Germline CDR1 is MNHEY and CDR2 is SVGAGI. The CDR3 sequence is 15 residues long. CDR3: CASSWTPTSYHEQFF.

V is TRBV5-4 and J is TRBJ2-1; TCRdb selects TRBD1, and the lack of DNA leaves this call unchecked. From germline, CDR1 is SGHNT and CDR2 YYREEE (reference sequence). The CDR3 is 13 residues long. The CDR3 spells CASSAWGVGEQFF. Full variable domain (outside the CDR3, taken from reference TRBV5-4 and TRBJ2-1): ETGVTQSPTHLIKTRGQQVTLRCSSQSGHNTVSWYQQALGQGPQFIFQYYREEENGRGNFPPRFSGLQFPNYSSELNVNALELDDSALYLCASSAWGVGEQFFGPGTRLTVL.

The chain links TRBV12-3 or TRBV12-4 to TRBJ2-4. The CDR3 covers 13 residues. CDR3 sequence: CASSLFRSDIQYF.

This chain links TRBV6-6 with TRBJ1-3. The germline gives CDR1 MNHNY, CDR2 SVGAGI (reference sequence). The CDR3 covers 14 residues. The chain's CDR3 is CASSQLGGENTIYF.

The rearrangement uses TRBV29-1 and TRBJ2-6; TCRdb proposes TRBD1, but this gene call is untestable without DNA. The germline CDR1 and CDR2 sequences are SQVTM and ANQGSEA. There are 17 residues in the CDR3. The CDR3 spells CSVEEGRGSAGANVLTF. The full variable domain, completed using reference TRBV29-1 and TRBJ2-6, is SAVISQKPSRDICQRGTSLTIQCQVDSQVTMMFWYRQQPGQSLTLIATANQGSEATYESGFVIDKFPISRPNLTFSTLTVSNMSPEDSSIYLCSVEEGRGSAGANVLTFGAGSRLTVL.

The rearrangement uses TRBV6-4 and TRBJ2-3; no DNA is available, so the TRBD2 call from TCRdb remains unchecked. The CDR3 has 16 amino acids. Germline V CDR1 and CDR2: MRHNA, SNTAGT. CDR3 protein: CASSVLAGATTDTQYF.

The chain couples TRBV30 to TRBJ2-3; the D call of TRBD2 rests on TCRdb alone, since no DNA is present to check it. The CDR3 sequence is 15 residues long. Germline V CDR1 and CDR2: GTSNPN, SVGIG (reference sequence). CDR3 amino acids: CARTGAGGFTDTQYF.

The genes are TRBV5-1 and TRBJ2-1; absent DNA, TCRdb's TRBD2 call cannot be checked. The length of the CDR3 is 13 residues. From germline, CDR1 is SGHRS and CDR2 YFSETQ. The CDR3 here is CASASGGLNEQFF.

The V call is TRBV30, the J call TRBJ1-1. Germline CDR1 and CDR2: GTSNPN and SVGIG (reference sequence). The CDR3 loop spans 14 amino acids. CDR3 in amino acids: CACRFRRLNTEAFF. Full variable domain (missing parts from reference TRBV30 and TRBJ1-1): SQTIHQWPATLVQPVGSPLSLECTVEGTSNPNLYWYRQAAGRGLQLLFYSVGIGQISSEVPQNLSASRPQDRQFILSSKKLLLSDSGFYLCACRFRRLNTEAFFGQGTRLTVV.

The chain joins TRBV25-1 to TRBJ2-7; TCRdb's assignment of TRBD1 cannot be checked, as there is no DNA. The germline V gene has CDR1 MGHDK and CDR2 SYGVNS. The CDR3 length is 18 residues. CDR3: CASSGVLGSRRNSYEQYF.

The chain uses TRBV3-1 and TRBJ2-7; TCRdb proposes TRBD2, but this gene call is untestable without DNA. There are 16 residues in the CDR3. Per germline, CDR1 LGHDT and CDR2 YNNKEL (reference sequence). The CDR3 sequence: CASSHRTSGASGEQYF.

This chain uses TRBV5-1 with TRBJ2-1; with no DNA, the TCRdb D assignment of TRBD2 cannot be verified. Germline V CDR1 and CDR2: SGHRS, YFSETQ. This CDR3 is 15 amino acids long. CDR3 loop: CASSPETGRANEQFF.

This chain uses TRBV7-9 with TRBJ2-1. Germline assignment: CDR1 SEHNR and CDR2 FQNEAQ (reference sequence). The CDR3 length is 14 residues. This CDR3 reads CASRLASGLNEQFF.

V gene TRBV29-1 combines with J gene TRBJ2-1; TCRdb's D call of TRBD1 is untestable without DNA. The CDR3 sequence is 13 residues long. Germline V lookup: CDR1 SQVTM, CDR2 ANQGSEA. This chain's CDR3 is CSVVDRAVDEQFF.

The chain joins TRBV6-4 to TRBJ2-2; without DNA, the TCRdb call of TRBD2 cannot be checked. CDR1 and CDR2 from the germline V gene are MRHNA and SNTAGT. The CDR3 sequence is 17 residues long. CDR3 region: CASSESRLAGFTGELFF.

This chain uses TRBV11-2 with TRBJ2-1; TCRdb returns TRBD2, unconfirmable since there is no DNA. This CDR3 has 13 residues. Looked up from germline, CDR1 is SGHAT and CDR2 is FQNNGV. CDR3 residues: CASSSGFSGGQFF.

The rearrangement joins TRBV5-1 to TRBJ2-7; checking the TCRdb D call of TRBD2 is not possible without DNA. Per the germline V gene, CDR1 is SGHRS and CDR2 is YFSETQ. The CDR3 spans 18 residues. The CDR3 protein is CASSLGVLLPSGAYEQYF.

This chain's CDR3 is CASSPGRIGDDEQFF. This chain connects TRBV5-1 to TRBJ2-1; TCRdb's D call of TRBD1 is untestable without DNA. The germline CDR1 and CDR2 sequences are SGHRS and YFSETQ. The CDR3 sequence is 15 residues long.

The genes are TRBV7-3 and TRBJ2-1; the D gene TCRdb calls, TRBD1, cannot be checked with no DNA. This CDR3 region has 16 residues. Germline values: CDR1 SGHTA, CDR2 FQGTGA. CDR3 sequence reads: CASSLKPAGLGDEQFF.

CDR3 loop: CASSPDREKDTQYF. This chain joins TRBV3-1 and TRBJ2-3; lacking DNA, the TRBD1 call made by TCRdb goes unchecked. This CDR3 is built from 14 residues. CDR1 is LGHDT, CDR2 YNNKEL, per germline (reference sequence).

The chain employs TRBV12-3 or TRBV12-4 and TRBJ2-7. CDR3 length: 13 amino acids. The CDR3 reads CASSQGSAYEQYF.

The chain couples TRBV12-3 or TRBV12-4 to TRBJ2-5; as DNA is missing, the TRBD1 call by TCRdb cannot be tested. This CDR3 spans 15 amino acids. The CDR3 loop reads CASSLAWTGRETQYF.

The V and J genes are TRBV11-3 and TRBJ1-1. CDR3 length: 14 residues. Germline CDR1 reads SGHNT; CDR2 reads YENEEA. The CDR3 loop is CASSTLGRPTEAFF.

This chain joins TRBV6-4 and TRBJ2-3. CDR1 is MRHNA and CDR2 is SNTAGT in the germline V gene. CDR3 size: 15 residues. The CDR3 protein is CASSDRGGGTDTQYF.

V is TRBV11-1 and J is TRBJ2-3; checking the TCRdb D call of TRBD1 is not possible without DNA. CDR3 length equals 17 residues. Germline V gives CDR1 SGHAT, CDR2 FQDESV (reference sequence). CDR3 in amino acids: CASSPGMWSGSTDTQYF.

The rearrangement uses TRBV11-2 and TRBJ2-3; TCRdb calls TRBD1, which cannot be checked without DNA. Germline loops: CDR1 SGHAT, CDR2 FQNNGV. The CDR3 sequence is 14 residues long. This CDR3 is CASLRTGGTDTQYF.

This chain connects TRBV24-1 to TRBJ2-1; the D gene TCRdb calls, TRBD1, cannot be checked with no DNA. From germline, CDR1 is KGHDR and CDR2 SFDVKD. The CDR3 consists of 12 residues. The CDR3 loop reads CAANTGRNEQFF.